This T cell receptor beta chain appears in the sequencing data of a study of control samples from healthy donors and cancer patients. Sequencing used immunoSEQ multiplex PCR; TCRdb keeps in-frame clones, though not all of them. This table has tens of thousands of clones, about 81% appearing once. The CDR3 has 14 amino acids. CDR1 is SGDLS, CDR2 YYNGEE, per germline. Trimming at V came to 7 bases and at J to 3 bases, leaving 6 bases not matched to a gene. The specimen sequenced was PBMCs. The chain is built from TRBV9 and TRBJ2-2; 7 nucleotides match TRBD1. This sequence was found in a man in his sixties or seventies with lung cancer. The CDR3: CASEQGSHTGELFF. CDR3 DNA sequence: TGTGCCAGCGAACAGGGGTCGCACACCGGGGAGCTGTTTTTT.